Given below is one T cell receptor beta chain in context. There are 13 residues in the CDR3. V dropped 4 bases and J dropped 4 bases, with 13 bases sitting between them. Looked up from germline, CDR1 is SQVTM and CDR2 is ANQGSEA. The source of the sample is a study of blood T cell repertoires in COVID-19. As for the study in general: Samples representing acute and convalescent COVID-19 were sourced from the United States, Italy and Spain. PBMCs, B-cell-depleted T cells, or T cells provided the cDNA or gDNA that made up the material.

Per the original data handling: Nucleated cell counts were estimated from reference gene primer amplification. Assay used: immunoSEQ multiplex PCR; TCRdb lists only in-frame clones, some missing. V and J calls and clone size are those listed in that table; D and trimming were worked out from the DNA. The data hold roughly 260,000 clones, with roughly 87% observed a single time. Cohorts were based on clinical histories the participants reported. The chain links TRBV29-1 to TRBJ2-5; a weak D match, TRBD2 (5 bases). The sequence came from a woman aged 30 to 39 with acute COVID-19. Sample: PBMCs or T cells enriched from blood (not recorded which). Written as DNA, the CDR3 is TGCAGCGTTGGCAAGCGACTATCAGAGACCCAGTACTTC. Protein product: CSVGKRLSETQYF.